A single sample is the source of the 21 T cell receptor beta chains below, sequenced in a study of shared clonotypes between healthy human individuals. Assay used: immunoSEQ multiplex PCR; TCRdb lists only in-frame clones, some missing. The table includes approximately 640,000 clones, 60% to 80% detected once. Sequencing input: memory CD4+ T cells sorted from blood. Noted subset: CD45RA-negative fraction. The receptors derive from a woman aged 25 to 45 in good health.

This clone was observed once. V and J are TRBV6-4 and TRBJ2-1, with 11 nucleotides matching TRBD2. V trimming: 8 bases; J trimming: 8 bases; junction bases outside the gene matches: 11. Germline V gives CDR1 MRHNA, CDR2 SNTAGT. This CDR3 contains 15 residues. CDR3 nucleotides: TGTGCCAGCCCGATAAACGAACTAGCGGGAGATGAGCAGTTCTTC. This translates into CASPINELAGDEQFF.

The chain has TRBV29-1 and TRBJ1-2; 7 bases map to TRBD1. Unmatched junction bases numbered 7, after V lost 6 bases and J lost 3 bases. Germline V gene sequence: CDR1 SQVTM, CDR2 ANQGSEA. The CDR3 consists of 13 residues. The CDR3 DNA is TGCAGCGTGAGGACAGGTGGCGACTATGGCTACACCTTC. It specifies CSVRTGGDYGYTF.

V usage is TRBV19 and J usage is TRBJ1-3; 8 bases align to TRBD1. Germline-derived CDR1 and CDR2 are LNHDA and SQIVND (reference sequence). After removal of 8 bases from V and 2 bases from J, the junction contained 5 bases not matched to a gene. This CDR3 is built from 14 residues. In nucleotides, the CDR3 is TGTGCCAGTCAAGACAGGGGCCCTGGAAACACCATATATTTT. This encodes CASQDRGPGNTIYF.

This clone is a singleton in its sample. The chain joins TRBV27 to TRBJ2-3; D may be TRBD2 (5 bases). The CDR3 spans 16 residues. Germline CDR1 MNHEY, CDR2 SMNVEV (reference sequence). V lost 2 bases and J 0 bases, leaving 12 bases between the germline ends. The CDR3 nucleotides read TGTGCCAGCAGTTTAGACTACCGGGGTAGCACAGATACGCAGTATTTT. Translating it yields CASSLDYRGSTDTQYF.

Only one count was recorded for this clone. The CDR3 sequence is CASRQGSFNQPQHF. The CDR3 nucleotides read TGTGCCAGCAGACAGGGTTCTTTCAATCAGCCCCAGCATTTT. The chain joins TRBV2 to TRBJ1-5, with a tentative D call TRBD1 (6 bases). The germline CDR1 and CDR2 sequences are SNHLY and FYNNEI. V was clipped by 6 bases and J by 3 bases, with 12 bases between them. The CDR3 contains 14 residues.

The J gene is TRBJ2-6, the V gene TRBV15; D is uncertain. Germline V CDR1 and CDR2: LNHNV, YYDKDF (reference sequence). The CDR3 is made up of 14 amino acids. The V gene lost 0 bases and the J gene lost 3 bases, with 3 bases spanning the gap. The CDR3 sequence: CATSRDHGANVLTF. CDR3 in DNA: TGTGCCACCAGCAGAGATCATGGGGCCAACGTCCTGACTTTC.

Regarding this clone: With a far larger clone one base away, a read error is the likely cause. This chain connects TRBV5-6 to TRBJ1-2; TRBD1 matches at 11 bases. Trimming cost V 1 base and J 6 bases; bases outside gene matches: 5. The CDR3 totals 15 residues. The V gene's germline CDR1 is SGHDT and CDR2 YYEEEE. The DNA for the CDR3 is TGTGCCAGCAGCTTGTGGACAGGGGGCGCCCATGGCTACACCTTC. It specifies CASSLWTGGAHGYTF.

The sample holds many counts of this clone. V is TRBV5-1 and J is TRBJ2-2; 9 positions agree with TRBD1. V was clipped by 3 bases and J by 6 bases; unmatched bases: 3. CDR1 is SGHRS, CDR2 YFSETQ, per germline. CDR3 length equals 14 residues. The CDR3 region is CASSSGTGPGELFF. CDR3 nucleotide sequence: TGCGCCAGCAGCTCGGGGACAGGGCCCGGGGAGCTGTTTTTT.

This clone has only one observation. The chain uses TRBV9 and TRBJ2-5; D not certain. V lost 0 bases and J lost 7, with 10 bases in between. The germline CDR1 and CDR2 sequences are SGDLS and YYNGEE. The CDR3 runs to 13 residues. The DNA of the CDR3 is TGTGCCAGCAGCGTAGACATGGGCGGGACCCAGTACTTC. Translated: CASSVDMGGTQYF.

This clone was detected a few times. Additional DNA sequences in this sample encode the identical CDR3. This chain connects TRBV2 to TRBJ2-1, with D possibly TRBD2 on 5 matching bases. The CDR3 contains 15 residues. Germline assignment: CDR1 SNHLY and CDR2 FYNNEI. Trimming took off 2 bases at V and 1 base at J, with 9 bases between the two ends. CDR3 nucleotide sequence: TGTGCCAGCAGTGAACTTGGCGGGTCCTACAATGAGCAGTTCTTC. This encodes CASSELGGSYNEQFF.

The V and J genes are TRBV27 and TRBJ2-1; weak D call: TRBD2 (5 bases). Germline CDR1 is MNHEY and CDR2 is SMNVEV (reference sequence). This CDR3 comprises 15 residues. With 6 bases removed from V and 0 bases from J, the gap between germline ends came to 12 bases. The CDR3 is CASRKRGSSYNEQFF. The CDR3 bases are TGTGCCAGCAGGAAGCGAGGGAGCTCCTACAATGAGCAGTTCTTC.

The genes are TRBV9 and TRBJ2-1, with TRBD2 matching over 8 bases. The CDR3 loop spans 15 amino acids. Germline V gene sequence: CDR1 SGDLS, CDR2 YYNGEE. The V and J ends lost 2 bases and 7 bases, in that order; junction bases with no gene match: 8. The CDR3: CASSVLTSARNEQFF. The CDR3 DNA sequence: TGTGCCAGCAGCGTGTTGACTAGCGCTAGGAATGAGCAGTTCTTC.

This clone was recorded a few times. This chain uses TRBV7-9 with TRBJ2-7, with a tentative D call TRBD2 (5 bases). This CDR3 contains 15 residues. Germline CDR1 is SEHNR and CDR2 is FQNEAQ (reference sequence). Trimming took 5 bases from V and 4 from J, leaving 18 bases between them. CDR3 residues: CASSPGVAGGYEQYF. For the CDR3, the DNA is TGTGCCAGCAGCCCCGGCGTTGCGGGTGGTTACGAGCAGTACTTC.

The rearrangement links TRBV5-1 to TRBJ2-7; 12 bases fit TRBD2. Losses at the gene ends were 3 bases for V and 2 bases for J; bases not matched to a gene: 6. Germline V gene data show CDR1 as SGHRS and CDR2 as YFSETQ. This CDR3 is built from 16 residues. The CDR3 loop is CASSSHASGRAYEQYF. In nucleotides, the CDR3 is TGCGCCAGCAGCTCCCACGCTAGCGGGAGGGCCTACGAGCAGTACTTC.

The rearrangement links TRBV7-9 to TRBJ2-7; D is unresolved. Trimming pared 1 base from V and 0 bases from J, leaving 13 bases between. This CDR3 has 16 residues. Germline assignment: CDR1 SEHNR and CDR2 FQNEAQ (reference sequence). This CDR3 reads CASSLGILFSSYEQYF. In nucleotides, the CDR3 is TGTGCCAGCAGCTTAGGGATCCTTTTTAGCTCCTACGAGCAGTACTTC. The variable domain in full, with the rest retrieved from reference TRBV7-9 and TRBJ2-7, is DTGVSQNPRHKITKRGQNVTFRCDPISEHNRLYWYRQTLGQGPEFLTYFQNEAQLEKSRLLSDRFSAERPKGSFSTLEIQRTEQGDSAMYLCASSLGILFSSYEQYFGPGTRLTVT.

This clone was recorded at least ten times. The chain employs TRBV23-1 and TRBJ1-1, with D uncertain. TRBV23-1 is labeled an ORF, and its function is uncertain. Deletions cut 3 bases from V and 3 bases from J, with 2 bases between. The CDR3 loop spans 11 amino acids. The CDR3 loop is CASSQDTEAFF. The CDR3 coding sequence is TGCGCCAGCAGTCAGGACACTGAAGCTTTCTTT.

This chain joins TRBV9 and TRBJ2-2; possible D gene TRBD1, 7 bases. Trimming pared 3 bases from V and 4 bases from J, leaving 13 bases between. CDR1 is SGDLS, CDR2 YYNGEE, per germline. The CDR3 extends over 15 amino acids. The CDR3 DNA is TGTGCCAGCAGCGCCAGGGGGGCGAGCACCGGGGAGCTGTTTTTT. It yields the protein CASSARGASTGELFF.

This clone was found a few times. V usage is TRBV19 and J usage is TRBJ1-1; TRBD1 matches 9 bases. V lost 6 bases and J lost 5; bases outside the gene matches: 13. Germline V gene sequence: CDR1 LNHDA, CDR2 SQIVND (reference sequence). CDR3 length equals 16 residues. In DNA, the CDR3 is TGTGCCAGTAGCAAGAGTACAGGACAGGGGAAGACTGAAGCTTTCTTT. Translating gives CASSKSTGQGKTEAFF.

This clone was picked up many times. V and J are TRBV27 and TRBJ2-7; perhaps D is TRBD1 or TRBD2 (5 bases each). The CDR3 runs to 15 residues. Per germline, CDR1 MNHEY and CDR2 SMNVEV (reference sequence). The V gene lost 6 bases and the J gene lost 2 bases, with 17 bases spanning the gap. The CDR3 loop is CASSRDLFRTYEQYF. The CDR3 nucleotides read TGTGCCAGCAGCAGGGACCTCTTTCGAACCTACGAGCAGTACTTC.

The chain has TRBV18 and TRBJ1-1, with a possible D match to TRBD1 (6 bases). Looked up from germline, CDR1 is KGHSH and CDR2 is LQKENI. The CDR3 has 18 residues. Trimming stripped 0 bases from V and 5 bases from J, with 22 bases between. The CDR3 sequence: CASSPPNPGHGAGTEAFF. CDR3 nucleotides: TGTGCCAGCTCACCACCGAATCCGGGACACGGGGCCGGGACTGAAGCTTTCTTT.

The J gene is TRBJ2-3, the V gene TRBV6-6, with D tentatively TRBD2 (5 bases). Germline loops: CDR1 MNHNY, CDR2 SVGAGI (reference sequence). The CDR3 is 14 residues long. Trimming shortened V by 5 bases and J by 4 bases, and 13 bases separated the two germline ends. CDR3 sequence (DNA): TGTGCCAGCAGTGACGAGGGAGCGTCAGATACGCAGTATTTT. Protein: CASSDEGASDTQYF.